This T cell receptor (beta chain) came from a study of cytomegalovirus exposure and HLA in healthy donors. Overall study context: The early release's HLA-typed donors yielded approximately 85 million unique TCRs.

PCR employed 60 Vbeta and 13 Jbeta primers. The repertoire was sequenced with immunoSEQ multiplex PCR; TCRdb's copy has only in-frame clones and lacks some. The table has about 180,000 clones, 77% seen once. The CDR3 runs 18 residues. V shed 0 bases and J 0 bases; nucleotides not matched to a gene: 6. The V gene's germline CDR1 is SGHKS and CDR2 YYEKEE (reference sequence). This clone occurred a few times. The TCR sequence derives from a woman aged 55-69 years in good health and CMV-seropositive. The chain couples TRBV5-5 to TRBJ1-4; 9 nucleotides agree with TRBD1. Sequenced: PBMCs. CDR3 sequence: CASSLAETGGTTNEKLFF. The CDR3 DNA reads as TGTGCCAGCAGCTTGGCGGAGACAGGGGGGACAACTAATGAAAAACTGTTTTTT.